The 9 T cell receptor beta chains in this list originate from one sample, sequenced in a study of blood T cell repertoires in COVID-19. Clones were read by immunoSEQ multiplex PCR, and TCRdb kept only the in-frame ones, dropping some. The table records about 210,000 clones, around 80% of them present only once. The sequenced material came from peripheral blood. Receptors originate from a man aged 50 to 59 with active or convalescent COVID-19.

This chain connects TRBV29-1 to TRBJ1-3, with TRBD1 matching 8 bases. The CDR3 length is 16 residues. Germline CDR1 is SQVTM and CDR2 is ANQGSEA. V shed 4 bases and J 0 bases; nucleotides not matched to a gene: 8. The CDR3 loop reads CSVGPTGTGSGNTIYF. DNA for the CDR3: TGCAGCGTTGGGCCGACCGGGACAGGCTCTGGAAACACCATATATTTT.

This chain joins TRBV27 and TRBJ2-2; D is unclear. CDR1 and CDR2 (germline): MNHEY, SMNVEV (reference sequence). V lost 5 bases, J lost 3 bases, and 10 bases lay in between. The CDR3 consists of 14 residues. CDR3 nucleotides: TGTGCCAGCAGTAACAGCCCATACACCGGGGAGCTGTTTTTT. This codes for CASSNSPYTGELFF.

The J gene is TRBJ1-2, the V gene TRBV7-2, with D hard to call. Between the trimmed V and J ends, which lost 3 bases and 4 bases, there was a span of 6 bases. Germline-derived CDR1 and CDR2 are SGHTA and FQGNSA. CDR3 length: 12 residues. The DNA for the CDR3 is TGTGCCAGCAGCTTTAATTCCTATGGCTACACCTTC. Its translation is CASSFNSYGYTF. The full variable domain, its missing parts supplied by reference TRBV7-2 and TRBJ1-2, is GAGVSQSPSNKVTEKGKDVELRCDPISGHTALYWYRQSLGQGLEFLIYFQGNSAPDKSGLPSDRFSAERTGGSVSTLTIQRTQQEDSAVYLCASSFNSYGYTFGSGTRLTVV.

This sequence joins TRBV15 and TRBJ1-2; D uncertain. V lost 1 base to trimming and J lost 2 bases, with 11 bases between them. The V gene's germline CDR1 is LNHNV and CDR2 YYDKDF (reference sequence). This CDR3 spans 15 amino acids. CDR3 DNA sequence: TGTGCCACCAGCAGAGTGAGGGAGGTGAACTATGGCTACACCTTC. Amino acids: CATSRVREVNYGYTF.

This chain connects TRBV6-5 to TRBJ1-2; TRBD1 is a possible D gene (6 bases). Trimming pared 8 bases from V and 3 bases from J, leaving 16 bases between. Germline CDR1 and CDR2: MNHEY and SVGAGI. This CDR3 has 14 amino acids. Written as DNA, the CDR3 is TGTGCCAGCTTCCCAACAGGGCTCGACTATGGCTACACCTTC. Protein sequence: CASFPTGLDYGYTF.

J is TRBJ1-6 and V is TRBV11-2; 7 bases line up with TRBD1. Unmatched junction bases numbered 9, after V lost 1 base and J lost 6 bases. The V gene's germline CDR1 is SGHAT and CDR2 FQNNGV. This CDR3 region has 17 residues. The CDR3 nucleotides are TGTGCCAGCAGCTTAGGGGCCCCGGGACAGCCTAATTCACCCCTCCACTTT. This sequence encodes CASSLGAPGQPNSPLHF.

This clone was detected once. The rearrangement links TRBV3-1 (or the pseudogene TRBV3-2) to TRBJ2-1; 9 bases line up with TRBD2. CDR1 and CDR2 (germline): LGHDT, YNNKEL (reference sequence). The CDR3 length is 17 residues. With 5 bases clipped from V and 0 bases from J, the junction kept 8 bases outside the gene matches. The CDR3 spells CASSSPLAGISYNEQFF. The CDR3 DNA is TGTGCCAGCAGCTCCCCACTAGCGGGTATCTCCTACAATGAGCAGTTCTTC.

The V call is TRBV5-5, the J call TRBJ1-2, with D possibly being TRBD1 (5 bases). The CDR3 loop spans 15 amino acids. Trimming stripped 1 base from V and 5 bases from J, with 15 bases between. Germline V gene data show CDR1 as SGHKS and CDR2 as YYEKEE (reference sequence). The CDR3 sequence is CASSLSAGQIYGYTF. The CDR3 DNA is TGTGCCAGCAGCTTGTCGGCGGGGCAGATATATGGCTACACCTTC. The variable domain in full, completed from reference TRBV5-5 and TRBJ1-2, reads DAGVTQSPTHLIKTRGQQVTLRCSPISGHKSVSWYQQVLGQGPQFIFQYYEKEERGRGNFPDRFSARQFPNYSSELNVNALLLGDSALYLCASSLSAGQIYGYTFGSGTRLTVV.

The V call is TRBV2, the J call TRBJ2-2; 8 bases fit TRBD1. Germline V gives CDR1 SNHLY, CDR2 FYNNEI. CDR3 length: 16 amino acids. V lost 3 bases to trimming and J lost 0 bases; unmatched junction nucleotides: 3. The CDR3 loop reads CASSDPGQANTGELFF. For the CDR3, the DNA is TGTGCCAGCAGTGACCCGGGACAGGCGAACACCGGGGAGCTGTTTTTT.